This T cell receptor beta chain was identified during a study of early T cells in non-severe SARS-CoV-2 infection. For the study at large: Chains were not paired, and sequencing was done on bulk RNA from unsorted whole blood.

Trimming removed 6 bases from V and 4 bases from J, with 6 bases in between. Per the germline V gene, CDR1 is DFQATT and CDR2 is SNEGSKA (reference sequence). CDR3 length: 11 amino acids. This clonotype was found a few times. Unique molecular identifiers tagged individual cDNA molecules. TCRdb passed the 5' RACE reads through MiXCR, listing each CDR3 protein once. This sample has about 68,000 distinct CDR3 sequences; about 11% occur once, and the top ten carry 5.5% to 7%. This sequence originates from an adult who was a healthcare worker with PCR-confirmed SARS-CoV-2 infection or an uninfected control (not recorded which). The V call is TRBV20-1, the J call TRBJ2-2; D is uncertain. The sequencing sample was made of whole blood. The CDR3 reads CSARGTGELFF. Here the CDR3 DNA reads TGCAGTGCCCGCGGCACCGGGGAGCTGTTTTTT.